Following are 15 T cell receptor beta chains from one sample sequenced in a study of blood T cell repertoires in COVID-19. The table came from immunoSEQ multiplex PCR; TCRdb's copy has only in-frame clones and leaves some out. The sample lists approximately 200,000 clones, approximately 84% occurring once. The source material was peripheral blood. These receptors all stem from a human donor with acute or convalescent COVID-19. The donor label of this sample is uncertain.

This chain links TRBV28 with TRBJ2-7; 8 positions match TRBD2. CDR1 is MDHEN and CDR2 is SYDVKM in the germline V gene. Unmatched junction bases numbered 9, after V lost 5 bases and J lost 3 bases. The CDR3 runs to 15 residues. DNA for the CDR3: TGTGCCAGCAGTGTGGTTGGGAGCGGGAGCTACGAGCAGTACTTC. Translated, it gives CASSVVGSGSYEQYF.

This sequence joins TRBV7-3 and TRBJ2-1, with TRBD2 matching 13 bases. The J segment lost 9 bases and the V segment lost 6 bases, leaving 8 bases of the junction unmatched. The CDR3 is 15 amino acids. Germline V CDR1 and CDR2: SGHTA, FQGTGA. The CDR3 sequence: CASSFGLAGAGEQFF. DNA of the CDR3: TGTGCCAGCAGTTTCGGACTAGCGGGAGCCGGTGAGCAGTTCTTC.

The chain employs TRBV3-1 (or the pseudogene TRBV3-2) and TRBJ1-6, with 9 bases identical to TRBD1. CDR1 is LGHDT, CDR2 YNNKEL, per germline (reference sequence). The V and J ends lost 1 base and 7 bases, in that order; junction bases with no gene match: 2. The CDR3 totals 15 residues. The CDR3 bases are TGTGCCAGCAGCCAAGGGGACAGGGAAAATTCACCCCTCCACTTT. This sequence encodes CASSQGDRENSPLHF.

The chain employs TRBV6-5 and TRBJ1-3; D gene ambiguous. From germline, CDR1 is MNHEY and CDR2 SVGAGI. Trimming took 2 bases from V and 0 from J, leaving 8 bases between them. This CDR3 contains 15 residues. The CDR3 nucleotides are TGTGCCAGCAGTTACGCGGCCGGCTCTGGAAACACCATATATTTT. It encodes CASSYAAGSGNTIYF.

For the CDR3, the DNA is TGTGCCAGCAGCCGCTACGCACAGGGAGCTAACTATGGCTACACCTTC. This translates into CASSRYAQGANYGYTF. The chain joins TRBV7-2 to TRBJ1-2, with a possible D match to TRBD1 (6 bases). Germline V CDR1 and CDR2: SGHTA, FQGNSA. The V end lost 5 bases, the J end lost 0 bases, and 16 bases lay between the germline ends. The CDR3 loop spans 16 amino acids.

This chain uses TRBV24-1 with TRBJ2-2, with D possibly being TRBD1 (5 bases). Deletions cut 3 bases from V and 4 bases from J, with 8 bases between. Germline CDR1 KGHDR, CDR2 SFDVKD. The CDR3 runs 14 residues. The CDR3 bases are TGTGCCACCAGTGATCCCCAGGGCACCGGGGAGCTGTTTTTT. Its protein product is CATSDPQGTGELFF.

Comments on this clone: The same CDR3 arises from other DNA sequences in this sample as well. The rearrangement joins TRBV5-1 to TRBJ1-2, with 8 bases identical to TRBD1. After removal of 4 bases from V and 2 bases from J, the junction contained 4 bases not matched to a gene. The CDR3 consists of 14 residues. The germline V gene encodes CDR1 SGHRS and CDR2 YFSETQ. The CDR3 spells CASSAGQGNYGYTF. The CDR3 DNA reads TGCGCCAGCAGCGCCGGACAGGGAAACTATGGCTACACCTTC.

This rearrangement joins TRBV27 to TRBJ1-5; possibly TRBD1 for D (6 bases). The CDR3 contains 14 residues. Trimming took off 8 bases at V and 5 bases at J, with 16 bases between the two ends. CDR1 and CDR2 (germline): MNHEY, SMNVEV (reference sequence). For the CDR3, the DNA is TGTGCCAGCGGGATGGACAGCTCACATCAGCCCCAGCATTTT. Translating gives CASGMDSSHQPQHF.

Comments on this clone: Other DNA sequences in this specimen translate into the identical CDR3. The rearrangement joins TRBV5-1 to TRBJ2-3; D may be TRBD1 (6 bases). V lost 2 bases, J lost 0 bases, and 7 bases lay in between. Germline CDR1 is SGHRS and CDR2 is YFSETQ. The CDR3 contains 14 residues. The DNA of the CDR3 is TGCGCCAGCAGCTTAACAGGGAGCACAGATACGCAGTATTTT. Amino acids: CASSLTGSTDTQYF.

This sequence joins TRBV5-1 and TRBJ2-5; 9 positions agree with TRBD2. This CDR3 has 15 residues. CDR1 and CDR2 (germline): SGHRS, YFSETQ. Trimming at V came to 3 bases and at J to 4 bases, leaving 7 bases not matched to a gene. CDR3 nucleotide sequence: TGCGCCAGCAGCTCGCTAGCGGGAAATGCAGAGACCCAGTACTTC. It specifies CASSSLAGNAETQYF.

This chain joins TRBV28 and TRBJ2-7; 9 bases agree with TRBD1. Germline CDR1 is MDHEN and CDR2 is SYDVKM. The CDR3 runs 12 residues. After removal of 6 bases from V and 4 bases from J, the junction contained 1 base not matched to a gene. CDR3 bases: TGTGCCAGCAGCGGACAGGGGTACGAGCAGTACTTC. Its translation is CASSGQGYEQYF.

V usage is TRBV6-5 and J usage is TRBJ2-7; 7 bases are shared with TRBD2. This CDR3 has 14 residues. Germline V CDR1 and CDR2: MNHEY, SVGAGI. Unmatched junction bases numbered 6, after V lost 6 bases and J lost 1 base. CDR3 protein: CASSQSGVSYEQYF. CDR3 coding DNA: TGTGCCAGCAGCCAGAGCGGGGTTTCCTACGAGCAGTACTTC.

The rearrangement links TRBV12-3 or TRBV12-4 to TRBJ1-6; D is undetermined. CDR3 length: 13 amino acids. The ends were cut back, 6 bases at V and 9 bases at J, with 12 bases in the middle. This CDR3 reads CASRPQASSPLHF. CDR3 DNA: TGTGCCAGCAGACCCCAGGCGTCTTCACCCCTCCACTTT.

The J gene is TRBJ1-5, the V gene TRBV28; no definite D call. V lost 6 bases and J 2 bases, leaving 17 bases between the germline ends. CDR1 is MDHEN, CDR2 SYDVKM, per germline. The CDR3 is made up of 16 amino acids. CDR3 DNA sequence: TGTGCCAGCAGCCTATCGTATGGCCAGGGCAATCAGCCCCAGCATTTT. This encodes CASSLSYGQGNQPQHF.

J is TRBJ1-6 and V is TRBV3-1 (or the pseudogene TRBV3-2), with D unresolved. The germline V gene encodes CDR1 LGHDT and CDR2 YNNKEL (reference sequence). The CDR3 totals 14 residues. Trimming took 4 bases from V and 7 from J, leaving 11 bases between them. The CDR3 protein is CASSPKPGNSPLHF. CDR3 nucleotides: TGTGCCAGCAGCCCCAAACCGGGGAATTCACCCCTCCACTTT.